The 32 T cell receptor beta chains below come from one sample, sequenced in a study of blood T cell repertoires in COVID-19. Here immunoSEQ multiplex PCR was the method, and the copy in TCRdb shows in-frame clones only, minus some. The sample carries 150,000 or so clones, approximately 80% recorded once. Input material: peripheral blood. These TCRs come from a woman aged 60-75 years with COVID-19, enrolled during active disease.

This rearrangement joins TRBV5-1 to TRBJ2-7; 8 nucleotides line up with TRBD1. V shed 3 bases and J 5 bases; nucleotides not matched to a gene: 4. Germline V CDR1 and CDR2: SGHRS, YFSETQ. The CDR3 sequence is 13 residues long. CDR3 sequence: CASSSGQENEQYF. The CDR3 region has the DNA TGCGCCAGCAGCTCGGGACAGGAGAACGAGCAGTACTTC.

The rearrangement joins TRBV5-6 to TRBJ2-7, with a weak D call TRBD1 (5 bases). V was trimmed by 3 bases and J by 4 bases, leaving 20 bases between them. Germline V gene data show CDR1 as SGHDT and CDR2 as YYEEEE. This CDR3 region has 16 residues. DNA for the CDR3: TGTGCCAGCAGCTCTTCCAATTCCCGACAGTTATACGAGCAGTACGTC. Its protein product is CASSSSNSRQLYEQYV.

The genes are TRBV27 and TRBJ2-1, with D perhaps TRBD1 (5 bases). Between the trimmed V and J ends, which lost 3 bases and 8 bases, there was a span of 11 bases. Germline V CDR1 and CDR2: MNHEY, SMNVEV (reference sequence). The CDR3 runs to 13 residues. CDR3 loop: CASSFSRGDEQFF. CDR3 sequence (DNA): TGTGCCAGCAGTTTTTCAAGGGGCGATGAGCAGTTCTTC.

The V gene is TRBV5-1, the J gene TRBJ1-5, with 8 bases that match TRBD1. The CDR3 runs to 16 residues. Germline V gene sequence: CDR1 SGHRS, CDR2 YFSETQ. V dropped 4 bases and J dropped 7; count of bases not matched to a gene: 13. The CDR3 DNA sequence: TGCGCCAGCAGCCCAACGACAGGGGAAGTTGGACAGCCCCAGCATTTT. It specifies CASSPTTGEVGQPQHF.

The chain has TRBV6-5 and TRBJ1-2; D perhaps matches TRBD1 (5 bases). V dropped 7 bases and J dropped 2 bases, with 14 bases sitting between them. The CDR3 runs 14 residues. CDR1 and CDR2 from the germline V gene are MNHEY and SVGAGI. CDR3 nucleotide sequence: TGTGCCAGCACCAGGGCAGGGCTGAACTATGGCTACACCTTC. It yields the protein CASTRAGLNYGYTF.

The gene calls are TRBV19 and TRBJ1-2, with D unresolved. The CDR3 runs to 14 residues. With 3 bases removed from V and 4 bases from J, the gap between germline ends came to 12 bases. The germline V gene has CDR1 LNHDA and CDR2 SQIVND (reference sequence). This CDR3 reads CASSIIEGIYGYTF. The CDR3 DNA reads TGTGCCAGTAGTATCATCGAGGGAATCTATGGCTACACCTTC.

The chain is built from TRBV18 and TRBJ1-5; D gene uncertain. V was cut by 2 bases and J by 3 bases, with 11 bases left in between. The CDR3 consists of 15 residues. CDR1 is KGHSH and CDR2 is LQKENI in the germline V gene. The CDR3: CASSPGQINNQPQHF. CDR3 nucleotide sequence: TGTGCCAGCTCACCAGGGCAGATCAACAATCAGCCCCAGCATTTT.

The rearrangement joins TRBV5-8 to TRBJ1-5; 7 bases align to TRBD1. The trim removed 5 bases at V and 3 bases at J, leaving 5 bases unmatched. This CDR3 region has 14 residues. Germline V gives CDR1 SGHTS, CDR2 YDEGEE. The CDR3 reads CASRGTVDNQPQHF. The CDR3 nucleotides are TGTGCCAGCAGGGGGACAGTAGACAATCAGCCCCAGCATTTT.

This clone was counted a few times. The chain joins TRBV2 to TRBJ1-1, with TRBD1 as a possible D gene (6 bases). Germline CDR1 reads SNHLY; CDR2 reads FYNNEI. The CDR3 has 14 amino acids. V lost 6 bases to trimming and J lost 8 bases, with 19 bases between them. CDR3 protein: CASRETRDTGEAFF. The CDR3 DNA sequence: TGTGCCAGCAGGGAAACCAGGGATACAGGGGAAGCTTTCTTT.

The chain employs TRBV7-9 and TRBJ1-2; 9 bases match TRBD1. Per the germline V gene, CDR1 is SEHNR and CDR2 is FQNEAQ (reference sequence). CDR3 length: 15 residues. J was trimmed by 1 base and V by 4 bases; bases with no gene match: 4. CDR3 in amino acids: CASSWTGVFNYGYTF. Written as DNA, the CDR3 is TGTGCCAGCAGCTGGACAGGGGTTTTTAACTATGGCTACACCTTC.

The V gene is TRBV5-8, the J gene TRBJ2-7, with 7 positions matching TRBD1. The CDR3 totals 13 residues. CDR1 is SGHTS, CDR2 YDEGEE, per germline. The trim removed 4 bases at V and 4 bases at J, leaving 5 bases unmatched. CDR3 nucleotide sequence: TGTGCCAGCAGCAAGGGGGCGAGATACGAGCAGTACGTC. This gives the protein CASSKGARYEQYV.

The chain employs TRBV14 and TRBJ1-1; D is unresolved. The CDR3 consists of 15 residues. V was shortened by 0 bases and J by 2 bases, with 10 bases between the two germline ends. Germline values: CDR1 SGHDN, CDR2 FVKESK. CDR3 residues: CASSQDVRFNTEAFF. Here the CDR3 DNA reads TGTGCCAGCAGCCAAGACGTACGGTTTAACACTGAAGCTTTCTTT.

V gene TRBV5-4 combines with J gene TRBJ2-7; D may be TRBD1 (6 bases). This CDR3 spans 13 amino acids. Looked up from germline, CDR1 is SGHNT and CDR2 is YYREEE (reference sequence). Trimming removed 4 bases from V and 3 bases from J, with 11 bases in between. The CDR3 region is CASSQPDSYEQYV. In nucleotides, the CDR3 is TGTGCCAGCAGCCAACCGGACAGCTACGAGCAGTACGTC.

V is TRBV16 and J is TRBJ2-2; D might be TRBD1 (6 bases). The CDR3 loop spans 16 amino acids. CDR1 is KGHSY, CDR2 FQNENV, per germline. V shed 0 bases and J shed 2 bases, with 10 bases lying between them. The CDR3 reads CASSQSGHTNTGELFF. The CDR3 DNA reads as TGTGCCAGCAGCCAATCGGGACACACCAACACCGGGGAGCTGTTTTTT.

This clone was counted a few times. The V gene is TRBV6-5, the J gene TRBJ2-1; 10 nucleotides align to TRBD1. The CDR3 has 13 residues. The V gene end was trimmed by 6 bases and the J gene end by 7 bases; junction bases not matched to a gene: 3. Germline CDR1 MNHEY, CDR2 SVGAGI. CDR3 protein: CASSDRGLNEQFF. CDR3 bases: TGTGCCAGCAGCGACAGGGGGCTTAATGAGCAGTTCTTC.

This clone was counted a few times. V usage is TRBV5-1 and J usage is TRBJ2-7, with TRBD2 matching over 8 bases. The CDR3 totals 15 residues. The J segment lost 6 bases and the V segment lost 0 bases, leaving 8 bases of the junction unmatched. Germline assignment: CDR1 SGHRS and CDR2 YFSETQ. As DNA, the CDR3 is TGCGCCAGCAGCTTGGTTACTAGCGGCGGGGGCGAGCAGTACTTC. Translating gives CASSLVTSGGGEQYF.

The rearrangement uses TRBV3-1 (or the pseudogene TRBV3-2) and TRBJ1-1; 9 bases align to TRBD1. CDR3 length: 19 amino acids. CDR1 is LGHDT and CDR2 is YNNKEL in the germline V gene (reference sequence). The junction had 15 bases not matched to a gene; V was cut back by 3 bases and J by 1 base. The CDR3 coding sequence is TGTGCCAGCAGCCAGCCCCCACGGACAGGGGTCGAGAGGAACACTGAAGCTTTCTTT. Protein sequence: CASSQPPRTGVERNTEAFF.

This clone was seen more than once but under ten times. The V and J genes are TRBV15 and TRBJ1-4; D possibly corresponds to TRBD1 (5 bases). Germline assignment: CDR1 LNHNV and CDR2 YYDKDF (reference sequence). CDR3 size: 15 residues. Trimming stripped 1 base from V and 4 bases from J, with 10 bases between. The CDR3 sequence is CATSRGGGFNEKLFF. CDR3 bases: TGTGCCACCAGCAGAGGCGGGGGATTTAATGAAAAACTGTTTTTT.

CDR3 amino acids: CAWSVRPRRGNSPLHF. CDR3 nucleotide sequence: TGTGCCTGGAGTGTACGTCCTCGAAGGGGTAATTCACCCCTCCACTTT. The chain is built from TRBV30 and TRBJ1-6, with a possible D match to TRBD1 (5 bases). The CDR3 contains 16 residues. In germline, CDR1 is GTSNPN, CDR2 SVGIG (reference sequence). Trimming removed 0 bases from V and 6 bases from J, with 15 bases in between. Variable domain in full (rest from reference TRBV30 and TRBJ1-6): SQTIHQWPATLVQPVGSPLSLECTVEGTSNPNLYWYRQAAGRGLQLLFYSVGIGQISSEVPQNLSASRPQDRQFILSSKKLLLSDSGFYLCAWSVRPRRGNSPLHFGNGTRLTVT.

The V and J genes are TRBV6-6 and TRBJ2-7; 12 positions agree with TRBD1. With V trimmed by 2 bases and J by 5 bases, 1 base remained unmatched. The CDR3 consists of 14 residues. Germline V gene sequence: CDR1 MNHNY, CDR2 SVGAGI (reference sequence). CDR3 region: CASSYGTGGHEQYV. For the CDR3, the DNA is TGTGCCAGCAGTTACGGGACAGGGGGCCACGAGCAGTACGTC.

This chain links TRBV5-1 with TRBJ2-1, with D maybe TRBD2 (6 bases). Trimming removed 4 bases from V and 3 bases from J, with 14 bases in between. There are 15 residues in the CDR3. CDR1 is SGHRS and CDR2 is YFSETQ in the germline V gene. CDR3 protein: CASSLIAEVYNEQFF. DNA of the CDR3: TGCGCCAGCAGCCTGATAGCGGAGGTCTACAATGAGCAGTTCTTC. The whole variable domain, filled in from reference TRBV5-1 and TRBJ2-1, reads KAGVTQTPRYLIKTRGQQVTLSCSPISGHRSVSWYQQTPGQGLQFLFEYFSETQRNKGNFPGRFSGRQFSNSRSEMNVSTLELGDSALYLCASSLIAEVYNEQFFGPGTRLTVL.

The chain uses TRBV6-5 and TRBJ1-2; maybe TRBD1 (6 bases). The V and J ends lost 2 bases and 1 base respectively, with 8 bases between them. The CDR3 runs to 14 residues. The germline gives CDR1 MNHEY, CDR2 SVGAGI. CDR3 nucleotides: TGTGCCAGCAGTTACGGGACAAGTAACTATGGCTACACCTTC. The encoded protein is CASSYGTSNYGYTF.

This clone was observed a few times. This chain uses TRBV7-3 with TRBJ1-1, with D unresolved. CDR3 length equals 13 residues. Trimming stripped 0 bases from V and 5 bases from J, with 7 bases between. CDR1 SGHTA and CDR2 FQGTGA come from the germline V gene. The CDR3 nucleotides are TGTGCCAGCAGCTTAACGGCGGGAACTGAAGCTTTCTTT. Protein sequence: CASSLTAGTEAFF. The full variable domain, in which reference TRBV7-3 and TRBJ1-1 provide the parts outside the CDR3, is GAGVSQTPSNKVTEKGKYVELRCDPISGHTALYWYRQSLGQGPEFLIYFQGTGAADDSGLPNDRFFAVRPEGSVSTLKIQRTERGDSAVYLCASSLTAGTEAFFGQGTRLTVV.

The V gene is TRBV2, the J gene TRBJ2-2; maybe TRBD1 (6 bases). The V and J ends lost 6 bases and 2 bases respectively, with 10 bases between them. Germline CDR1 reads SNHLY; CDR2 reads FYNNEI. CDR3 length equals 14 residues. DNA for the CDR3: TGTGCCAGCAGACGGGACACCAACACCGGGGAGCTGTTTTTT. This sequence encodes CASRRDTNTGELFF.

The chain recombines TRBV29-1 with TRBJ1-5, with D hard to call. Germline values: CDR1 SQVTM, CDR2 ANQGSEA. V dropped 6 bases and J dropped 2 bases, with 11 bases sitting between them. The CDR3 length is 13 residues. The CDR3 nucleotides read TGCAGCGTGAAAGAAGGAGGCAATCAGCCCCAGCATTTT. The encoded protein is CSVKEGGNQPQHF.

J is TRBJ1-2 and V is TRBV12-1. TRBV12-1 is flagged as a pseudogene. This CDR3 has 14 amino acids. The CDR3 DNA sequence: TGTGCCAGCAGCCCGGCCGTGCGGGGCCTTGGCTACACCTTC. Protein: CASSPAVRGLGYTF.

The V gene is TRBV30, the J gene TRBJ1-3, with a possible D match to TRBD1 (5 bases). V was shortened by 0 bases and J by 6 bases, with 12 bases between the two germline ends. The CDR3 is 14 residues long. Germline CDR1 and CDR2: GTSNPN and SVGIG (reference sequence). CDR3 amino acids: CAWSVLGGANTIYF. As DNA, the CDR3 is TGTGCCTGGAGTGTACTGGGAGGGGCAAACACCATATATTTT.

The chain employs TRBV18 and TRBJ2-7, with 13 bases lining up with TRBD2. Germline V gene sequence: CDR1 KGHSH, CDR2 LQKENI. This CDR3 is built from 17 residues. With V trimmed by 0 bases and J by 6 bases, 8 bases remained unmatched. The CDR3 protein is CASSPPGLAGTSTEQYF. DNA for the CDR3: TGTGCCAGCTCACCACCGGGACTAGCGGGGACCTCTACCGAGCAGTACTTC.

The chain links TRBV12-5 to TRBJ2-7; 10 bases agree with TRBD2. Germline V gene lookup returns CDR1 LGHNT and CDR2 FRNRAP. The CDR3 has 15 amino acids. With 6 bases clipped from V and 2 bases from J, the junction kept 7 bases outside the gene matches. The CDR3 sequence is CASGQTSGITYEQYF. CDR3 bases: TGTGCTAGTGGACAAACTAGCGGGATAACCTACGAGCAGTACTTC.

The chain combines TRBV7-8 with TRBJ2-3, with D possibly TRBD1 on 5 matching bases. The ends were cut back, 5 bases at V and 1 base at J, with 10 bases in the middle. The CDR3 totals 14 residues. The germline V gene has CDR1 SGHVS and CDR2 FQNEAQ. CDR3 sequence reads: CASSPSTGTDTQYF. The CDR3 region has the DNA TGTGCCAGCAGCCCGTCGACAGGCACAGATACGCAGTATTTT. Full variable domain (remainder filled in from reference TRBV7-8 and TRBJ2-3): GAGVSQSPRYKVAKRGQDVALRCDPISGHVSLFWYQQALGQGPEFLTYFQNEAQLDKSGLPSDRFFAERPEGSVSTLKIQRTQQEDSAVYLCASSPSTGTDTQYFGPGTRLTVL.

CDR3 nucleotides: TGTGCCAGCAGCTTGGTAGCGGGAGGGTACAATGAGCAGTTCTTC. Protein sequence: CASSLVAGGYNEQFF. The V call is TRBV5-5, the J call TRBJ2-1; 11 bases line up with TRBD2. This CDR3 contains 15 residues. Germline values: CDR1 SGHKS, CDR2 YYEKEE (reference sequence). The V and J ends lost 0 bases and 4 bases, in that order; junction bases with no gene match: 0.

Only a few counts were recorded for this clone. The V gene is TRBV19, the J gene TRBJ1-1; D remains unclear. CDR3 size: 14 residues. The germline gives CDR1 LNHDA, CDR2 SQIVND (reference sequence). Trimming shortened V by 7 bases and J by 0 bases, and 12 bases separated the two germline ends. CDR3 residues: CASTLGSLNTEAFF. DNA for the CDR3: TGTGCCAGTACCCTGGGGAGCCTGAACACTGAAGCTTTCTTT. Variable domain in full (rest from reference TRBV19 and TRBJ1-1): DGGITQSPKYLFRKEGQNVTLSCEQNLNHDAMYWYRQDPGQGLRLIYYSQIVNDFQKGDIAEGYSVSREKKESFPLTVTSAQKNPTAFYLCASTLGSLNTEAFFGQGTRLTVV.